Listed here is a single T cell receptor (beta chain). Its antigen is as yet unknown. The immunoSEQ assay was version 4, run in survey mode. Clones were sequenced by immunoSEQ multiplex PCR, and TCRdb holds only the in-frame ones, with some missing. Of 35,000 to 50,000 clones detected, roughly nine tenths appear once; the ten largest clones hold 1.8%. The entry originates in a study of persistence of HIV-infected CD4 T cells. Nonspecific anti-CD3/anti-CD28 bead stimulation represents the broad CD4+ T cell repertoire. Sorting selected CD4+ T cells upregulating both CD40 ligand and CD69. Notes on the study in general: Antigen-responding cells were enriched for degenerate expanded CDR3beta sequences. TCR analyses could not target the rare provirus-carrying CMV-responding cells.

The J segment lost 4 bases and the V segment lost 1 base, leaving 3 bases of the junction unmatched. This CDR3 region has 14 residues. CDR1 is SGHRS and CDR2 is YFSETQ in the germline V gene. The input for sequencing was CD4+ T cells sorted from PBMCs after approximately 19-hour stimulation, taken from a patient who received antiretroviral therapy. This clonotype was sampled from an adult man with HIV who was CMV-seropositive. The chain combines TRBV5-1 with TRBJ2-7, with 9 bases aligning to TRBD1. The CDR3 DNA reads as TGCGCCAGCAGCTTGCAGGACAGGGGATACGAGCAGTACTTC. Translating it yields CASSLQDRGYEQYF.